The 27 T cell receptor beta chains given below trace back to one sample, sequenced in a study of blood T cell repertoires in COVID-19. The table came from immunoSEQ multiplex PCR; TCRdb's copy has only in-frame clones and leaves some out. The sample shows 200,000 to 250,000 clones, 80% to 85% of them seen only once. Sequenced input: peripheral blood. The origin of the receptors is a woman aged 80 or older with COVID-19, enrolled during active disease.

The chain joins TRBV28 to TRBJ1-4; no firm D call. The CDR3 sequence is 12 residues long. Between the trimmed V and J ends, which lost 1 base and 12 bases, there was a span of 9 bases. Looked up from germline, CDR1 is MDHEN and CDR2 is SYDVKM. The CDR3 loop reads CASSLLHGELFF. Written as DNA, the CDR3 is TGTGCCAGCAGTTTATTGCACGGGGAACTGTTTTTT.

CDR3 region: CSATGDNEQFF. The CDR3 nucleotides read TGCAGCGCGACAGGCGACAATGAGCAGTTCTTC. The rearrangement links TRBV29-1 to TRBJ2-1; tentatively, D is TRBD1 (6 bases). Trimming removed 7 bases at V and 5 bases at J, with 9 bases between. This CDR3 region has 11 residues. Looked up from germline, CDR1 is SQVTM and CDR2 is ANQGSEA.

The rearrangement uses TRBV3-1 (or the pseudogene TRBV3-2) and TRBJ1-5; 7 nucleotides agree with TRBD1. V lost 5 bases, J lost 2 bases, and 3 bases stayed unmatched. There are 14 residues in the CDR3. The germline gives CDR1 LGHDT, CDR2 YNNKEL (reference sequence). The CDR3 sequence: CASSGGTGNQPQHF. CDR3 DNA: TGTGCCAGCAGCGGCGGGACAGGCAATCAGCCCCAGCATTTT.

This chain's CDR3 is CASSPGQGDQPQHF. The CDR3, as DNA: TGCGCCAGCAGCCCCGGACAGGGCGATCAGCCCCAGCATTTT. The J gene is TRBJ1-5, the V gene TRBV5-1, with 8 bases that match TRBD1. The trim removed 4 bases at V and 5 bases at J, leaving 5 bases unmatched. Germline CDR1 SGHRS, CDR2 YFSETQ. The CDR3 totals 14 residues.

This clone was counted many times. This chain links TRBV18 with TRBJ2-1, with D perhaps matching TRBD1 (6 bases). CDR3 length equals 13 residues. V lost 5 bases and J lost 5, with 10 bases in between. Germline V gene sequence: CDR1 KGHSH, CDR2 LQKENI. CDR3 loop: CASSSQGNNEQFF. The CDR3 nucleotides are TGTGCCAGCTCATCCCAGGGGAACAATGAGCAGTTCTTC.

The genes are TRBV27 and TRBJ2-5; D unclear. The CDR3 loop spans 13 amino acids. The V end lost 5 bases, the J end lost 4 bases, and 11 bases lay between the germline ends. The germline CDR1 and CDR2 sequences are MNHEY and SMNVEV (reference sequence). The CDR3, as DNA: TGTGCCAGCAGTCCCAGATCTGGAGAGACCCAGTACTTC. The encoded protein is CASSPRSGETQYF.

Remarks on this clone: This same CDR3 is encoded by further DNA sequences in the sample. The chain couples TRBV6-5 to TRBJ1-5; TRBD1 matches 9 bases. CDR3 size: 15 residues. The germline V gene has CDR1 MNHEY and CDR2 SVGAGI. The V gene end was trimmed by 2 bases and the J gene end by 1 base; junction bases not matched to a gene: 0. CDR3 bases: TGTGCCAGCAGTTACGGGACAGGGAGCAATCAGCCCCAGCATTTT. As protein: CASSYGTGSNQPQHF.

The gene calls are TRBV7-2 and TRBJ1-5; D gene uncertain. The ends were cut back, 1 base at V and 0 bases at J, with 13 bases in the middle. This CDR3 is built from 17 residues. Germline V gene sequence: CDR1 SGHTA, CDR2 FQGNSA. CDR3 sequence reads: CASSLVGGPYSNQPQHF. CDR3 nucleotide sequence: TGTGCCAGCAGCTTAGTCGGCGGCCCTTATAGCAATCAGCCCCAGCATTTT.

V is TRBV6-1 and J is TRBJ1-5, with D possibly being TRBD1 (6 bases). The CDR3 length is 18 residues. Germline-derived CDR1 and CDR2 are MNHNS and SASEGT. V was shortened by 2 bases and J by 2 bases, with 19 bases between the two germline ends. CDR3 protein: CASSETGSKICCNQPQHF. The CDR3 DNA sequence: TGTGCCAGCAGTGAAACAGGGTCTAAGATTTGTTGCAATCAGCCCCAGCATTTT.

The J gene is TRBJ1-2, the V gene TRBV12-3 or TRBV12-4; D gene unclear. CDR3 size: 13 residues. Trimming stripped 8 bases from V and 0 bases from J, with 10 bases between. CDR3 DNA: TGTGCCAGCGGTAATCCAGCTAACTATGGCTACACCTTC. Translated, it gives CASGNPANYGYTF.

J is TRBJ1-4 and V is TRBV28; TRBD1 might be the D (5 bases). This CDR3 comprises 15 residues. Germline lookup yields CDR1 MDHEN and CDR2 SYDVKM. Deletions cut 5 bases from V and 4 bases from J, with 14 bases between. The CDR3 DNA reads TGTGCCAGCAGTCCCCCGTCAGGGTTTAATGAAAAACTGTTTTTT. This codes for CASSPPSGFNEKLFF.

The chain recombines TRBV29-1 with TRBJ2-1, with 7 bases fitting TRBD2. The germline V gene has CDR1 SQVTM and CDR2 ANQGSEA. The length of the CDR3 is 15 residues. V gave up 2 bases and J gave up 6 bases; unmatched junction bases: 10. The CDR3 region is CSVESGRGDPNEQFF. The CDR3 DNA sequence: TGCAGCGTTGAATCAGGACGGGGGGACCCCAATGAGCAGTTCTTC.

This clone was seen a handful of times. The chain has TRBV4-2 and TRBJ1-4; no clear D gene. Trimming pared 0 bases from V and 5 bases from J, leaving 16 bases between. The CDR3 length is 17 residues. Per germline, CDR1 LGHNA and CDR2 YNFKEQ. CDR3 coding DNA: TGTGCCAGCAGCCAAGAGGTGCGAGGGAGCGGGAATGAAAAACTGTTTTTT. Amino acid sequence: CASSQEVRGSGNEKLFF.

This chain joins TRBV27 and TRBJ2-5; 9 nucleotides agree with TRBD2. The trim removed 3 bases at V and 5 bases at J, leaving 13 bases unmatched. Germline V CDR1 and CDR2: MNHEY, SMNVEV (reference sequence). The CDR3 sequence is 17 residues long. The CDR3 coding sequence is TGTGCCAGCAGTTTCCAGCCCGGGGGCGGGGGGGCGGAGACCCAGTACTTC. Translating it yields CASSFQPGGGGAETQYF.

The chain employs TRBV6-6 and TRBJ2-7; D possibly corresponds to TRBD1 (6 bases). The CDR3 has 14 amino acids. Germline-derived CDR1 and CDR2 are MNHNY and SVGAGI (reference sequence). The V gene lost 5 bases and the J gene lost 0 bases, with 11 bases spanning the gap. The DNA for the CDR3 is TGTGCCAGCAGTACACAAGGGGGCTCCTACGAGCAGTACTTC. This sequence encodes CASSTQGGSYEQYF.

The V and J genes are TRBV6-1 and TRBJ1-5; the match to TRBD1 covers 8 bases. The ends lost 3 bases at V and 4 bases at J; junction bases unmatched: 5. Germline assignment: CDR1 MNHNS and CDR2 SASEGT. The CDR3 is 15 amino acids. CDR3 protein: CASSDGQGRNQPQHF. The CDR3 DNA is TGTGCCAGCAGTGACGGACAGGGAAGAAATCAGCCCCAGCATTTT.

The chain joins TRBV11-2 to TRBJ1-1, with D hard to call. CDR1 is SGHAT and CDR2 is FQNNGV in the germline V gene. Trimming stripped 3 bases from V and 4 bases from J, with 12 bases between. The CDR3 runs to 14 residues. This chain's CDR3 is CASSFSGSGTEAFF. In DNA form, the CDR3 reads TGTGCCAGCAGCTTCTCGGGTTCGGGCACTGAAGCTTTCTTT.

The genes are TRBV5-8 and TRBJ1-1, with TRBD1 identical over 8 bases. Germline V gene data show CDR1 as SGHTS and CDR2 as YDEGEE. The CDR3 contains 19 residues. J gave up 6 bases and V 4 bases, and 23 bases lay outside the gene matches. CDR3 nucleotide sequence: TGTGCCAGCAGCAGCGACAGGGGACGACAACTACTCAAAGGGCCTGAAGCTTTCTTT. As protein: CASSSDRGRQLLKGPEAFF. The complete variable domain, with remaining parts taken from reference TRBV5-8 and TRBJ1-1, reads EAGVTQSPTHLIKTRGQQATLRCSPISGHTSVYWYQQALGLGLQFLLWYDEGEERNRGNFPPRFSGRQFPNYSSELNVNALELEDSALYLCASSSDRGRQLLKGPEAFFGQGTRLTVV.

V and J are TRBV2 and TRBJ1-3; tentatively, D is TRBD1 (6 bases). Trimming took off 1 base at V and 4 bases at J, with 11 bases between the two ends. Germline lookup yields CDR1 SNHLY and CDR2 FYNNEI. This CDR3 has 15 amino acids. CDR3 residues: CASSEDRVLGNTIYF. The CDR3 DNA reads TGTGCCAGCAGTGAAGACAGGGTGTTAGGAAACACCATATATTTT.

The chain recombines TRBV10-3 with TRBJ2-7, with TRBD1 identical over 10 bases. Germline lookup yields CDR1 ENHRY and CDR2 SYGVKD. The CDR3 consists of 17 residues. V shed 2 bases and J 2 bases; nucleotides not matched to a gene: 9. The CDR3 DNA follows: TGTGCCATCAGTGAGAGGAATGCCGGGACAGGGGCCTACGAGCAGTACTTC. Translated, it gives CAISERNAGTGAYEQYF.

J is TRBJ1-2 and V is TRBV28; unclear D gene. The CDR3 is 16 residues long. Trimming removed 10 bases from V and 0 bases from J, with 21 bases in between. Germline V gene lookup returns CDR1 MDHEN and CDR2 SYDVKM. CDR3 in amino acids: CAIPSRRATSNYGYTF. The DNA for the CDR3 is TGTGCCATCCCGTCGCGGCGGGCAACCTCTAACTATGGCTACACCTTC.

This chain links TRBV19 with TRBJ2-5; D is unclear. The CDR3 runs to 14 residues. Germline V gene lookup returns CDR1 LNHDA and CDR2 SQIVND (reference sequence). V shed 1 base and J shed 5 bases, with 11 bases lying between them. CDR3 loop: CASSIGTARETQYF. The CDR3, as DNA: TGTGCCAGTAGTATAGGCACAGCTCGGGAGACCCAGTACTTC.

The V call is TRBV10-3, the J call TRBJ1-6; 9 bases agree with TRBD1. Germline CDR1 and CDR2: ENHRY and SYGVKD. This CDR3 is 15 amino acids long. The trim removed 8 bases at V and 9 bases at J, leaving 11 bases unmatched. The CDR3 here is CAIWDGTGGGSPLHF. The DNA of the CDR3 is TGTGCCATCTGGGACGGAACAGGGGGCGGTTCACCCCTCCACTTT.

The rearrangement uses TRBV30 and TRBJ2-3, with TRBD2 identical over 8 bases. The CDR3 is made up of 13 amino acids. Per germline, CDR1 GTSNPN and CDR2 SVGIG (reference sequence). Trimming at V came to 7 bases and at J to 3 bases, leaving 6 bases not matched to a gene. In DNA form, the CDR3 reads TGTGCCTACGACCGCGGGGGGACAGATACGCAGTATTTT. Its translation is CAYDRGGTDTQYF.

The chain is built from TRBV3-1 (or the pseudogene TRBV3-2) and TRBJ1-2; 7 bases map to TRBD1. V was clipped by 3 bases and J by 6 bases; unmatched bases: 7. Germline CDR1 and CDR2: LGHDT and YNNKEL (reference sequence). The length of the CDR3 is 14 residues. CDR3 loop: CASSHLAGTDGYTF. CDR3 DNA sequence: TGTGCCAGCAGCCATTTAGCCGGGACAGATGGCTACACCTTC.

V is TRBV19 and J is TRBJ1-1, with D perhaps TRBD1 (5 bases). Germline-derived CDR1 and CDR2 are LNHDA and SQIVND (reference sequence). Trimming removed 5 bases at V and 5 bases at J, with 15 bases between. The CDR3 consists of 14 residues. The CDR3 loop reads CASSLRDSRTEAFF. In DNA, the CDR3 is TGTGCCAGTAGTCTCCGGGACTCAAGGACTGAAGCTTTCTTT.

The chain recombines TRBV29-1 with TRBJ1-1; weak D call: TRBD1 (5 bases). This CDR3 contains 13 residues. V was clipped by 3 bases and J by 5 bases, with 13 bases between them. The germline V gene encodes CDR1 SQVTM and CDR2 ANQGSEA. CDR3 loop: CSVDFLGDTEAFF. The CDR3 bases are TGCAGCGTTGATTTTCTAGGGGATACTGAAGCTTTCTTT.